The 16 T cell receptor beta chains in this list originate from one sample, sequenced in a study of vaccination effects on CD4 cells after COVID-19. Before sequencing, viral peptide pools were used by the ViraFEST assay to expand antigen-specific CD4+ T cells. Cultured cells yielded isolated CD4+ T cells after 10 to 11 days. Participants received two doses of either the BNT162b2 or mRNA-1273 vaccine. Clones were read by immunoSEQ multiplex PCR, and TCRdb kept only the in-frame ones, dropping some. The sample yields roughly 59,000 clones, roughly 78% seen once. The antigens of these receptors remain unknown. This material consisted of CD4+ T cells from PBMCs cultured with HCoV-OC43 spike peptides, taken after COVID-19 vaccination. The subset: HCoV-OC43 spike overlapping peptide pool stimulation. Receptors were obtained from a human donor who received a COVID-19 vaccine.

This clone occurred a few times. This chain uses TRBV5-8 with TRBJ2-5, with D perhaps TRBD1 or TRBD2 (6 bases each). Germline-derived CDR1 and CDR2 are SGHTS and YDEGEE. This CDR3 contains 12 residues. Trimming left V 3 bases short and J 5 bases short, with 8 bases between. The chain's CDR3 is CASSWRGETQYF. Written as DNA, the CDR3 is TGTGCCAGCAGCTGGAGGGGGGAGACCCAGTACTTC.

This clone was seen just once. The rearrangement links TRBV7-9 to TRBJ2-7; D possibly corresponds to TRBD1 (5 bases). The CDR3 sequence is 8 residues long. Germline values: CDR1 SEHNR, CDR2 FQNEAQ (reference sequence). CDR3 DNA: TGTGCCAGCAGCTCCAGGGTCGTC. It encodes CASSSRVV.

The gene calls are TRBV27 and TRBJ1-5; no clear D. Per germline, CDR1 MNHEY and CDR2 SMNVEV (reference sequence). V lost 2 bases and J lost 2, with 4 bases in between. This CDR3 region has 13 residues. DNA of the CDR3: TGTGCCAGCAGTTTAGGGCGCAATCAGCCCCAGCATTTT. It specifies CASSLGRNQPQHF.

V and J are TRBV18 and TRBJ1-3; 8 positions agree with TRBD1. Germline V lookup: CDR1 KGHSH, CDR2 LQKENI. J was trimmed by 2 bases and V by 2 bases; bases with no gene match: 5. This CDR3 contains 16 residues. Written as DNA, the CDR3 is TGTGCCAGCTCACCATCCGCGACAGGGGCTGGAAACACCATATATTTT. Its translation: CASSPSATGAGNTIYF.

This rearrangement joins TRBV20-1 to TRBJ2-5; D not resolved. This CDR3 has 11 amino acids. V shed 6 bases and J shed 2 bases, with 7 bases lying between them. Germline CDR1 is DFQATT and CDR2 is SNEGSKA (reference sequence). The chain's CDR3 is CSAQAQETQYF. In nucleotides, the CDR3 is TGCAGTGCGCAGGCACAAGAGACCCAGTACTTC.

Here the CDR3 reads CASSFGRDGSPLHF. CDR3 in DNA: TGTGCCAGCAGCTTCGGCAGGGACGGTTCACCCCTCCACTTT. The rearrangement uses TRBV5-6 and TRBJ1-6; TRBD1 might be the D (5 bases). This CDR3 is built from 14 residues. The germline V gene has CDR1 SGHDT and CDR2 YYEEEE. Trimming took off 2 bases at V and 9 bases at J, with 12 bases between the two ends.

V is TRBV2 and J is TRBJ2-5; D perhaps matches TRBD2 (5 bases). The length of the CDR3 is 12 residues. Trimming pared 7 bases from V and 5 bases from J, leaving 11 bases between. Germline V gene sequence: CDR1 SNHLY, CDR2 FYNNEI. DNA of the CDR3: TGTGCCAGCAAGGAGGCTGGGGAGACCCAGTACTTC. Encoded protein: CASKEAGETQYF.

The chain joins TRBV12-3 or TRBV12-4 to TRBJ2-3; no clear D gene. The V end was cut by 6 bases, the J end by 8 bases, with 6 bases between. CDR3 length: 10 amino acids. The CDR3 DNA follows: TGTGCCAGCAGGCTAGGTACGCAGTATTTT. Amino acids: CASRLGTQYF.

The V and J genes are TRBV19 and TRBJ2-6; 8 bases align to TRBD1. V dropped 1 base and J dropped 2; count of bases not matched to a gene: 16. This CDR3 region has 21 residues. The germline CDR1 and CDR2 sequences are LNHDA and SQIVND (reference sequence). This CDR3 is CASSIGMVSGTGGAGANVLTF. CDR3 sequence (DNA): TGTGCCAGTAGTATAGGAATGGTGTCAGGGACAGGTGGAGCTGGGGCCAACGTCCTGACTTTC.

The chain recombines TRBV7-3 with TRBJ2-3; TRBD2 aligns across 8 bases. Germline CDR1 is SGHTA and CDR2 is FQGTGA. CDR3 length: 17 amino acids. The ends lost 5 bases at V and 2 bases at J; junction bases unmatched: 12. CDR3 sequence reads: CASSPRPRGGPTDTQYF. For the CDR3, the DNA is TGTGCCAGCAGCCCCCGCCCACGGGGGGGCCCCACAGATACGCAGTATTTT.

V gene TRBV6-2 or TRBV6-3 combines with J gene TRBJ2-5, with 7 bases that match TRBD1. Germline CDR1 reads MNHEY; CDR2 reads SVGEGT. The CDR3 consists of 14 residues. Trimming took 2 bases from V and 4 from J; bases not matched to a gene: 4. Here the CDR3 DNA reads TGTGCCAGCAGTTACCCCGCAGGGGGAGAGACCCAGTACTTC. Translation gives CASSYPAGGETQYF.

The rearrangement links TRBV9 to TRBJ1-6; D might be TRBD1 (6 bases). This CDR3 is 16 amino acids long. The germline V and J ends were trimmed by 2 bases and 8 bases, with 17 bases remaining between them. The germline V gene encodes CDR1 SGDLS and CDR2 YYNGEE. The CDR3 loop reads CASSVEAGVGYSPLHF. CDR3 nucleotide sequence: TGTGCCAGCAGCGTTGAAGCAGGGGTAGGGTATTCACCCCTCCACTTT.

CDR3 protein: CASSFAGGPGELFF. CDR3 coding DNA: TGTGCCAGCAGCTTCGCGGGGGGGCCGGGGGAGCTGTTTTTT. The chain joins TRBV5-4 to TRBJ2-2; 9 nucleotides agree with TRBD2. J was trimmed by 8 bases and V by 2 bases; bases with no gene match: 4. Germline V lookup: CDR1 SGHNT, CDR2 YYREEE (reference sequence). This CDR3 is 14 amino acids long. Supplemented by reference TRBV5-4 and TRBJ2-2, the full variable domain reads ETGVTQSPTHLIKTRGQQVTLRCSSQSGHNTVSWYQQALGQGPQFIFQYYREEENGRGNFPPRFSGLQFPNYSSELNVNALELDDSALYLCASSFAGGPGELFFGEGSRLTVL.

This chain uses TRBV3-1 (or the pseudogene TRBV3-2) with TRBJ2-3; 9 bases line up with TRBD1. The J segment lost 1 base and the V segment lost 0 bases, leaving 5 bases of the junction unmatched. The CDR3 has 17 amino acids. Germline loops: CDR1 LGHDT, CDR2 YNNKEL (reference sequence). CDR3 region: CASSQDLTGGGTDTQYF. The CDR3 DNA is TGTGCCAGCAGCCAAGACCTAACAGGGGGCGGCACAGATACGCAGTATTTT.

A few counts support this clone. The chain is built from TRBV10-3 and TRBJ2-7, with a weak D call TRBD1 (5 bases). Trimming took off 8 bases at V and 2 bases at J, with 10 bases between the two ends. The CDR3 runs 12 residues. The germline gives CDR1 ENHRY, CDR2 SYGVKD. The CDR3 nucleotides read TGTGCCATCTCTTCAGGGACCTACGAGCAGTACGTC. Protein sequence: CAISSGTYEQYV.

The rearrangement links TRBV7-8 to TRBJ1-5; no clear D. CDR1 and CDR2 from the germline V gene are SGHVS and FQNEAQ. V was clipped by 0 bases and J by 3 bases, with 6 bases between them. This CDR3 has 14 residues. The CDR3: CASSLAGSNQPQHF. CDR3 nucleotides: TGTGCCAGCAGCTTAGCGGGGTCCAATCAGCCCCAGCATTTT.